This T cell receptor (beta chain) was captured by sequencing in a study of siplizumab effects on memory and regulatory T cells. Overall study results and limits: Alloreactive sequences whose origin lay in unstimulated CD4+ memory cells were significantly reduced by siplizumab.

Germline V gene data show CDR1 as MNHNS and CDR2 as SASEGT. Trimming removed 4 bases from V and 3 bases from J; junction bases left unmatched: 8. The CDR3 has 18 amino acids. On this clone: What it binds is not known.

Here immunoSEQ multiplex PCR was the method, and the copy in TCRdb shows in-frame clones only, minus some. The table records roughly 100,000 clones, approximately 93% of them present only once. Sequencing was performed on CD8+ T cells sorted from blood. This sequence originates from a human donor in good health. The rearrangement uses TRBV6-1 and TRBJ2-1, with 14 bases identical to TRBD2. CDR3 residues: CASSAGTSGSWVYNEQFF. The CDR3 DNA is TGTGCCAGCAGTGCCGGGACTAGCGGGAGCTGGGTCTACAATGAGCAGTTCTTC.